At least ten counts were recorded for the clone carrying this T cell receptor (beta chain). What it recognizes is unknown. The data stem from a study of T cells in Graves' hyperthyroidism and ophthalmopathy. Study conclusions and caveats: Stable hyperthyroidism and ophthalmopathy were separated using 13 V-J signatures.

The authors deemed Graves' hyperthyroidism stable absent ophthalmopathy progression within 18 months. Clinical symptoms, serum thyroxine and TRAb, thyroid ultrasound and orbital computed tomography together formed the diagnostic basis. Amplified TCR beta CDR3 regions derived from RNA transcripts. Initially, a first-round RT-PCR of the TCR CDR3 employed the HTBI primer set. TCRdb called the multiplex PCR reads again in MiXCR, with one record for every CDR3 protein. Here the sample spans about 200,000 distinct CDR3 sequences, about 16% being singletons. This clonotype was sampled from a man in his forties with Graves' hyperthyroidism. The specimen was blood.

The CDR3 spells CASSYSGGGDSPLHF. The CDR3 coding sequence is TGTGCCAGCAGTTACTCGGGGGGAGGGGATTCACCCCTCCACTTT. V is TRBV6-5 and J is TRBJ1-6; TRBD1 might be the D (5 bases). V lost 0 bases, J lost 8 bases, and 11 bases lay in between. The germline CDR1 and CDR2 sequences are MNHEY and SVGAGI. The CDR3 spans 15 residues.